This T cell receptor (beta chain) was retrieved from a study of identical twins. TCRdb re-called the 5' RACE reads with MiXCR, one entry per CDR3 protein. The table includes roughly 770,000 distinct CDR3 sequences, 15% to 20% detected once. V lost 6 bases, J lost 8 bases, and 12 bases stayed unmatched. CDR3 length: 15 amino acids. This sample was also put to use in a study of T cells expressing NK-cell markers. Turning to that study: NKG2C+ dominant clonotypes from 5 to 7 donors made up about 1.0-8% of CD8+ T cells.

This clonotype was sampled from a woman under 30 in good health. The rearrangement uses TRBV12-3 or TRBV12-4 and TRBJ2-1, with TRBD2 identical over 8 bases. Input material: PBMCs. This chain's CDR3 is CASRPRGGALDEQFF. In DNA, the CDR3 is TGTGCCAGCAGACCCCGGGGGGGGGCCTTAGATGAGCAGTTCTTC.